These 30 T cell receptor beta chains share one sample of origin, sequenced in a study of tumor-infiltrating lymphocytes in primary liver carcinoma. TCR beta cDNA was reverse-transcribed from roughly 520 ng of total RNA. The reaction used a constant-region primer and ProtoScript II reverse transcriptase. Amplification in three nested multiplex PCR rounds with slightly modified ARM-PCR gave rise to TCR beta libraries. With TRBV1-TRBV30 forward primers and a C-beta reverse primer, the first two PCR rounds were run for approximately 10 cycles each. From the multiplex PCR reads, TCRdb called clonotypes with MiXCR, one entry per CDR3 protein. The sample includes around 70,000 distinct CDR3 sequences, roughly 69% seen only once; the top ten take approximately 30%. Co-extracting RNA and DNA was done with roughly 17-32 mg of unsorted bulk tissue as input. The sequencing input was liver tumor tissue from sampling region 4. Stated subset: tumor region T4, right-lateral pole. These receptors came from a middle-aged man with primary liver carcinoma and hepatitis B virus infection.

To note about this clonotype: A read error is likely, as this CDR3 ends without the conserved phenylalanine or tryptophan. The rearrangement joins TRBV29-1 to TRBJ1-1; D is uncertain. Germline V gene sequence: CDR1 SQVTM, CDR2 ANQGSEA. CDR3 length: 12 residues. In DNA form, the CDR3 reads TGCATCGCCTCGCCTTATGCCACTGAAGCTTTCTTA. It codes for CIASPYATEAFL.

With regard to this clonotype: This may arise from a read error, as a much more abundant clone is one base away. V is TRBV5-4 and J is TRBJ1-1, with 7 nucleotides matching TRBD1. The CDR3 covers 14 residues. CDR1 and CDR2 (germline): SGHNT, YYREEE (reference sequence). In DNA, the CDR3 is TGTACCAGCAGCTTGGGACAGATGAACACTGAAGCTTTCTTT. Protein sequence: CTSSLGQMNTEAFF.

Worth noting for this clonotype: This sequence may be a read error, since a much larger clone differs from it by one base. Here the CDR3 reads CAISDWAPEGETQYF. CDR3 coding DNA: TGTGCCATCAGTGACTGGGCACCCGAGGGAGAGACCCAGTACTTC. This sequence joins TRBV10-3 and TRBJ2-5, with a possible D match to TRBD2 (5 bases). V was shortened by 3 bases and J by 4 bases, with 15 bases between the two germline ends. Germline V gene sequence: CDR1 ENHRY, CDR2 SYGVKD. The CDR3 sequence is 15 residues long.

In this sample, this clonotype turned up many times. V is TRBV6-1 and J is TRBJ1-5, with D tentatively TRBD1 (5 bases). V shed 10 bases and J shed 1 base, with 17 bases lying between them. The CDR3 runs to 15 residues. Germline assignment: CDR1 MNHNS and CDR2 SASEGT. This chain's CDR3 is CATLSQGGSNQPQHF. The CDR3 DNA follows: TGTGCCACCCTCTCTCAGGGAGGCAGCAATCAGCCCCAGCATTTT.

This clonotype was seen only once. The CDR3 does not close with the conserved phenylalanine or tryptophan, likely indicating a read error. The rearrangement links TRBV11-2 to TRBJ2-3, with 10 bases identical to TRBD1. After removal of 5 bases from V and 5 bases from J, the junction contained 16 bases not matched to a gene. Germline V lookup: CDR1 SGHAT, CDR2 FQNNGV. This CDR3 is 18 amino acids long. The CDR3 DNA is TGTGCCAGCAGCACCCAGCTAATGGGGACAGGGGCCCTAGATACGCAGTATCTT. Translation: CASSTQLMGTGALDTQYL.

Ten or more counts support this clonotype. The J gene is TRBJ2-3, the V gene TRBV4-1; D unclear. V was trimmed by 1 base and J by 2 bases, leaving 7 bases between them. The CDR3 has 14 amino acids. Germline V gene sequence: CDR1 MGHRA, CDR2 YSYEKL. CDR3 sequence reads: CASSQGQTTDTQYF. CDR3 DNA sequence: TGCGCCAGCAGCCAAGGTCAGACCACAGATACGCAGTATTTT.

This clonotype appeared once. One end of the junction varies from germline; a read error may be responsible. This chain joins TRBV6-5 and TRBJ2-7; 14 bases match TRBD2. This CDR3 has 15 amino acids. Looked up from germline, CDR1 is MNHEY and CDR2 is SVGAGI. The CDR3 region has the DNA TGTGCCAACAGCCGGGGACTAGCGGGAGAATACGCGCAGTACTTC. Protein sequence: CANSRGLAGEYAQYF.

This clonotype was observed at least ten times. The chain links TRBV6-1 to TRBJ1-5; D is ambiguous. V was pared by 6 bases and J by 6 bases, with 15 bases between. Germline loops: CDR1 MNHNS, CDR2 SASEGT. CDR3 size: 14 residues. CDR3: CASRRASRGQPQHF. As DNA, the CDR3 is TGTGCCAGCAGACGGGCCTCCCGAGGTCAGCCCCAGCATTTT.

This clonotype was seen many times. V and J are TRBV6-5 and TRBJ1-1; TRBD1 is a possible D gene (6 bases). Germline-derived CDR1 and CDR2 are MNHEY and SVGAGI. CDR3 size: 13 residues. Trimming took 5 bases from V and 3 from J, leaving 10 bases between them. The CDR3 DNA sequence: TGTGCCAGCAGTAACTACAGGGACACTGAAGCTTTCTTT. Protein sequence: CASSNYRDTEAFF.

This chain links TRBV5-6 with TRBJ1-2; the D is unclear. Trimming stripped 2 bases from V and 1 base from J, with 12 bases between. Per germline, CDR1 SGHDT and CDR2 YYEEEE. The CDR3 totals 15 residues. The CDR3 is CASSFFSGVNYGYTF. The CDR3 DNA sequence: TGTGCCAGCAGCTTTTTTTCCGGGGTTAACTATGGCTACACCTTC.

Notes on this clonotype: One end of the junction is discordant with germline, which a read error may explain. The J gene is TRBJ2-1, the V gene TRBV29-1, with 7 nucleotides matching TRBD2. The CDR3 loop spans 13 amino acids. Germline V gives CDR1 SQVTM, CDR2 ANQGSEA. The CDR3 protein is CNVGGLSDNEQFF. In nucleotides, the CDR3 is TGCAACGTTGGGGGACTATCCGACAATGAGCAGTTCTTC.

Note on this clonotype: Because it lacks the conserved phenylalanine or tryptophan at the end, this CDR3 is likely a read error. The V and J genes are TRBV11-2 and TRBJ2-5, with a tentative D call TRBD1 (6 bases). The CDR3 loop spans 17 amino acids. In germline, CDR1 is SGHAT, CDR2 FQNNGV. This CDR3 is CASSLVSGGSRQEAQYY. In DNA form, the CDR3 reads TGTGCCAGTAGCTTAGTCAGTGGGGGCAGTCGCCAAGAGGCCCAGTACTAC.

Concerning this clonotype: One end of the junction does not line up with germline, which may come from a read error. The gene calls are TRBV9 and TRBJ2-2; 12 nucleotides align to TRBD1. The CDR3 contains 16 residues. Per germline, CDR1 SGDLS and CDR2 YYNGEE. This CDR3 is CASSVGTGGDTGKLFF. CDR3 bases: TGTGCCAGCAGCGTCGGGACAGGGGGCGACACCGGGAAGCTGTTTTTT.

A word on this clonotype: At one end, the junction sequence differs from germline, possibly due to a read error. This sequence joins TRBV11-2 and TRBJ1-2, with unresolved D. CDR3 length: 12 residues. Germline V gene data show CDR1 as SGHAT and CDR2 as FQNNGV. The CDR3 region has the DNA TGTGCTAGCAATCCGGTCGCGGATGGCTACACCTTC. Translated, it gives CASNPVADGYTF.

A remark on this clonotype: With a much larger clone just one base away, this may be a read error. The CDR3 region has the DNA TGTGCCAGCAGTTTCGACTGGGGGCGTTCGGACGAGCAGTACTTC. Protein: CASSFDWGRSDEQYF. The chain links TRBV2 to TRBJ2-7; maybe TRBD1 (6 bases). Trimming pared 5 bases from V and 5 bases from J, leaving 19 bases between. The germline gives CDR1 SNHLY, CDR2 FYNNEI. The CDR3 covers 15 residues.

In the case of this clonotype: A junction boundary mismatches the germline segment, possibly from a read error. The rearrangement joins TRBV6-2 or TRBV6-3 to TRBJ2-2; a weak D match, TRBD2 (5 bases). Germline lookup yields CDR1 MNHEY and CDR2 SVGEGT. The CDR3 is 15 residues long. CDR3 in amino acids: CTSTLQRAETGELFF. DNA for the CDR3: TGTACCAGCACCTTACAGAGGGCGGAAACCGGGGAGCTGTTTTTT.

To note about this clonotype: One end of the junction varies from germline; a read error may be responsible. The rearrangement joins TRBV11-3 to TRBJ2-1; D not certain. The CDR3 runs to 16 residues. Germline-derived CDR1 and CDR2 are SGHNT and YENEEA. CDR3 residues: CASSLTATGSCNEQFF. CDR3 sequence (DNA): TGTGCCAGCAGCTTAACAGCCACCGGATCCTGCAATGAGCAGTTCTTC.

This clonotype has more than one count but fewer than ten. Being one base from a much bigger clone, this may be a read error. V gene TRBV7-8 combines with J gene TRBJ1-2; 7 bases line up with TRBD1. V gave up 1 base and J gave up 5 bases; unmatched junction bases: 7. The germline V gene has CDR1 SGHVS and CDR2 FQNEAQ. The CDR3 covers 15 residues. The CDR3 sequence: CASSLGTGLLYGYTF. The CDR3 coding sequence is TGTGCCAGCAGCTTAGGGACAGGCCTCCTGTATGGCTACACCTTC.

V and J are TRBV4-1 and TRBJ2-5; D might be TRBD1 or TRBD2, each matching 5 bases. This CDR3 is built from 14 residues. Trimming shortened V by 4 bases and J by 14 bases, and 23 bases separated the two germline ends. The V gene's germline CDR1 is MGHRA and CDR2 YSYEKL. The CDR3 loop reads CASSLQSRPGTNYF. CDR3 bases: TGCGCCAGCAGCCTCCAGAGTCGACCCGGGACCAATTACTTC.

This clonotype came up many times. The chain employs TRBV5-4 and TRBJ2-3; 7 bases are a match to TRBD1. The V gene's germline CDR1 is SGHNT and CDR2 YYREEE (reference sequence). This CDR3 contains 14 residues. V lost 4 bases, J lost 4 bases, and 6 bases stayed unmatched. The CDR3: CASSPGQAADTQYF. The CDR3, as DNA: TGTGCCAGCAGCCCCGGACAGGCCGCAGATACGCAGTATTTT.

A note on this clonotype: At one boundary the junction diverges from the germline segment, which might be a read error. The chain joins TRBV29-1 to TRBJ2-1; D is possibly TRBD2 (6 bases). Germline assignment: CDR1 SQVTM and CDR2 ANQGSEA. This CDR3 has 15 residues. The CDR3 loop is CNVESRDWGYNEQFF. Here the CDR3 DNA reads TGCAACGTTGAGAGCCGGGACTGGGGTTACAATGAGCAGTTCTTC.

This clonotype was counted only a few times. The CDR3 does not end in the conserved phenylalanine or tryptophan, so this is likely a read error. CDR3 DNA: TGCAGTGCGGATCGGGACAGGGGGGATGAGCAGTTCCTC. This translates into CSADRDRGDEQFL. The gene calls are TRBV29-1 and TRBJ2-1, with 11 bases matching TRBD1. Germline V gene sequence: CDR1 SQVTM, CDR2 ANQGSEA. This CDR3 is built from 13 residues.

Worth noting for this clonotype: An end of the junction differs from the germline gene, which may be a read error. The chain couples TRBV11-2 to TRBJ2-2; 7 nucleotides align to TRBD1. This CDR3 contains 15 residues. Germline V gene lookup returns CDR1 SGHAT and CDR2 FQNNGV. The CDR3 nucleotides read TGTGTCATCACAAAAAGACAGGGCTGGACCGGGGAGCTGGTTTTT. This translates into CVITKRQGWTGELVF.

About this clonotype itself: In this CDR3 the conserved last residue, phenylalanine or tryptophan, is missing, so a read error is likely. This CDR3 is CASSLSYFRTGLDEKLFY. The CDR3 DNA follows: TGTGCTAGCAGCTTATCTTATTTCAGGACAGGGTTGGATGAAAAACTGTTTTAT. The gene calls are TRBV11-2 and TRBJ1-4; TRBD1 agrees at 8 bases. Germline CDR1 and CDR2: SGHAT and FQNNGV. The CDR3 covers 18 residues.

Worth noting for this clonotype: One end of the junction does not line up with germline, which may come from a read error. This chain links TRBV4-2 with TRBJ2-3, with D possibly matching TRBD2 (5 bases). This CDR3 has 17 residues. Germline lookup yields CDR1 LGHNA and CDR2 YNFKEQ. The CDR3 loop reads CASSQNPGSASTDMQYF. CDR3 in DNA: TGTGCCAGCAGCCAAAACCCGGGGAGTGCAAGCACAGATATGCAGTATTTT.

Note on this clonotype: Mismatch with germline at one junction end may stem from a read error. The rearrangement joins TRBV5-4 to TRBJ2-3; D may be TRBD1 or TRBD2 (5 bases each). CDR1 is SGHNT, CDR2 YYREEE, per germline (reference sequence). CDR3 length: 16 residues. The CDR3 bases are TGTGCCAGCAGCTCTCCGGGACGTTCGAGCATAGATACCCAGTATTTT. Translating gives CASSSPGRSSIDTQYF. Drawing the rest from reference TRBV5-4 and TRBJ2-3, the complete variable domain is ETGVTQSPTHLIKTRGQQVTLRCSSQSGHNTVSWYQQALGQGPQFIFQYYREEENGRGNFPPRFSGLQFPNYSSELNVNALELDDSALYLCASSSPGRSSIDTQYFGPGTRLTVL.

On this clonotype itself: A read error may produce the germline difference seen at one junction end. The rearrangement uses TRBV6-6 and TRBJ1-1; D gene ambiguous. This CDR3 is 12 amino acids long. Germline V gene data show CDR1 as MNHNY and CDR2 as SVGAGI (reference sequence). The CDR3 DNA reads as TGTGCCTGCAGTTACGGACCCACCGAAGCTTTCTTT. Protein sequence: CACSYGPTEAFF.

The chain couples TRBV4-1 to TRBJ2-7; D tentatively fits TRBD1 or TRBD2 (5 bases each). This CDR3 region has 16 residues. CDR1 is MGHRA and CDR2 is YSYEKL in the germline V gene. V was clipped by 7 bases and J by 2 bases, with 21 bases between them. CDR3 nucleotide sequence: TGCGCCAGCATCACAACATGGGGACCGGCAGCCTACGAGCAGTACTTC. It translates to CASITTWGPAAYEQYF.

To note about this clonotype: At one boundary the junction diverges from the germline segment, which might be a read error. The chain recombines TRBV12-3 or TRBV12-4 with TRBJ1-5; D gene ambiguous. The CDR3 covers 14 residues. CDR3 DNA: TGTGCCAGCAGTTGGATAGGGCTTAGTCAGCCCCAACATTTT. Translated, it gives CASSWIGLSQPQHF.

This clonotype was observed many times. J is TRBJ2-5 and V is TRBV5-1, with D possibly being TRBD2 (6 bases). The CDR3 length is 15 residues. Germline V gene data show CDR1 as SGHRS and CDR2 as YFSETQ. V was trimmed by 4 bases and J by 1 base, leaving 14 bases between them. CDR3 sequence: CASSPTTRVQETQYF. The CDR3 bases are TGCGCCAGCAGCCCGACGACTAGGGTCCAAGAGACCCAGTACTTC.